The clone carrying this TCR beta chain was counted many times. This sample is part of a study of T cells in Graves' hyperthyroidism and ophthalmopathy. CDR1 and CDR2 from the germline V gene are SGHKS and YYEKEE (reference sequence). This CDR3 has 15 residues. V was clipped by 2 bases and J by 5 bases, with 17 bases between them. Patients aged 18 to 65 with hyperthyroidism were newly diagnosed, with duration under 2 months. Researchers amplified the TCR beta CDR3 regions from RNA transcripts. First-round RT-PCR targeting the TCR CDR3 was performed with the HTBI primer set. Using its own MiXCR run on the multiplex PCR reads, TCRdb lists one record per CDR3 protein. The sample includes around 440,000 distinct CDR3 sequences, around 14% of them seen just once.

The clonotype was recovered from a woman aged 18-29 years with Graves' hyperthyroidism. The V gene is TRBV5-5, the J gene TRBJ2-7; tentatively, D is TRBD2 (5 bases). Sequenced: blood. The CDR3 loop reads CASSLGPASYHEQYF. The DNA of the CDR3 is TGTGCCAGCAGCTTAGGCCCCGCTAGCTACCACGAGCAGTACTTC.